The source of this TCR beta chain is a study of CD8+CD57+ T cells in acquired aplastic anemia. Investigators profiled TCR beta VDJ and CDR3 from genomic DNA template. Each CDR3 protein gets one entry after TCRdb re-called the reads with MiXCR. The repertoire has 250,000 to 300,000 distinct CDR3 sequences, 55% to 60% of them found once; the top ten carry 8%. This CDR3 is 17 amino acids long. Germline assignment: CDR1 SEHNR and CDR2 FQNEAQ (reference sequence). The V gene end was trimmed by 4 bases and the J gene end by 5 bases; junction bases not matched to a gene: 15. This clonotype turned up a few times. Given a much more abundant clone one base away, this may be a read error.

The sample was sorted CD4+, CD8+, or CD8+CD57+ T cells (not recorded which) from PBMCs. This clonotype was sampled from a human donor with severe aplastic anemia or a healthy control (not recorded which). The V call is TRBV7-9, the J call TRBJ2-7; 9 nucleotides agree with TRBD2. The CDR3 region has the DNA TGTGCCAGCAGCTCAAAAAGGACTAGCGTCGGAACGAACGAGCAGTACTTC. It yields the protein CASSSKRTSVGTNEQYF.